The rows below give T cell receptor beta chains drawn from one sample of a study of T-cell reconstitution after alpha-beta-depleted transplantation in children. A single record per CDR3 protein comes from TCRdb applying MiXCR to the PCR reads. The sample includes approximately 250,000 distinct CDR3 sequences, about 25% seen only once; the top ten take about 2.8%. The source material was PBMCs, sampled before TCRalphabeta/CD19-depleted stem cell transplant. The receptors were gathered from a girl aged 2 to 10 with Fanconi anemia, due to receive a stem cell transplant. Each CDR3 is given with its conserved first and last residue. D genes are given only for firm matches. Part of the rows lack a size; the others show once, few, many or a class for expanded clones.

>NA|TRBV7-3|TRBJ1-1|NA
CASSFDRSTEAFF
TGTGCCAGCAGCTTTGACAGGTCCACTGAAGCTTTCTTT
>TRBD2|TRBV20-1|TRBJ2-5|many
CSASRDAGGETQYF
TGCAGTGCTAGTAGGGACGCGGGGGGTGAGACCCAGTACTTC
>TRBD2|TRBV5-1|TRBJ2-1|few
CASRKGLAGANEQFF
TGCGCCAGCAGAAAGGGACTAGCGGGGGCCAATGAGCAGTTCTTC
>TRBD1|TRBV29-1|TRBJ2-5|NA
CSVDAYTSGGQYF
TGCAGCGTTGATGCCTATACCTCAGGGGGCCAGTACTTC
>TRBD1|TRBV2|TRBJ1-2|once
CAGARDRVNYGYTF
TGTGCTGGGGCCCGGGACAGGGTTAACTATGGCTACACCTTC
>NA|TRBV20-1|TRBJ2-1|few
CSTRGARSYNEQFF
TGCAGTACGAGAGGTGCTAGGTCCTACAATGAGCAGTTCTTC
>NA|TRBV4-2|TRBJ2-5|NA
CASSQDRRTQETQYF
TGTGCCAGCAGCCAAGATAGGCGTACCCAAGAGACCCAGTACTTC
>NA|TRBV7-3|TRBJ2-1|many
CASSLTGSGVPNNEQFF
TGTGCCAGCAGCTTAACCGGCTCGGGAGTTCCAAACAATGAGCAGTTCTTC
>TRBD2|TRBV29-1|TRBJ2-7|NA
CSPRTSGIYEQYF
TGCAGCCCAAGGACTAGCGGGATCTACGAGCAGTACTTC
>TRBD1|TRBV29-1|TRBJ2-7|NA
CSVEDRGGNEQYF
TGCAGCGTTGAGGACAGGGGTGGAAACGAGCAGTACTTC
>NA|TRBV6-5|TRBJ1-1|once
CASSFSTGGGAFF
TGTGCCAGCAGTTTTTCGACCGGCGGGGGAGCTTTCTTT
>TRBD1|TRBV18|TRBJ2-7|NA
CASSPVTGGYEQYF
TGTGCCAGCTCACCAGTAACAGGGGGCTACGAGCAGTACTTC
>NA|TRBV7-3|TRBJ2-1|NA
CASSPTPGRGASYNEQFF
TGTGCCAGCAGCCCAACACCAGGTCGCGGGGCCTCCTACAATGAGCAGTTCTTC
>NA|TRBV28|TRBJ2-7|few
CASSPIAPGLTPYEQYF
TGTGCCAGCAGCCCCATTGCTCCGGGACTCACTCCCTACGAGCAGTACTTC
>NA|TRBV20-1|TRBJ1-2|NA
CSARGLNYGYTF
TGCAGTGCTAGAGGTCTTAACTATGGCTACACCTTC
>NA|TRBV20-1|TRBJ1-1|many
CSARSTGNPGGSAFF
TGCAGTGCTAGATCGACGGGAAACCCTGGCGGGTCAGCTTTCTTT
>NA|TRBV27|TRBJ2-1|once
CASSLSGPNSHRQFF
TGTGCCAGCAGTTTATCGGGACCCAATTCCCACCGCCAGTTCTTC
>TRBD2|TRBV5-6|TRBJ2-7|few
CASSYGLAGFYEQYF
TGTGCCAGCAGCTACGGACTAGCGGGCTTCTACGAGCAGTACTTC
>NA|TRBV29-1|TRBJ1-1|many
CSAPSGTGPLGTEAFF
TGCAGCGCCCCGAGTGGCACAGGTCCCCTGGGGACTGAAGCTTTCTTT
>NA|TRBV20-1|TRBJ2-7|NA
CSASSYGTSYEQYF
TGCAGTGCTAGTTCCTACGGGACTTCCTACGAGCAGTACTTC
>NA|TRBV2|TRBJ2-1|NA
CAGEQGPNEQFF
TGTGCCGGAGAGCAGGGGCCCAATGAGCAGTTCTTC
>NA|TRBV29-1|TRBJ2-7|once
CSVEDRGNSYEQYF
TGCAGCGTTGAAGATCGGGGCAACTCCTACGAGCAGTACTTC
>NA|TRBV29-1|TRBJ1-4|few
CSVLGATNEKLFF
TGCAGCGTTCTCGGGGCAACTAATGAAAAACTGTTTTTT
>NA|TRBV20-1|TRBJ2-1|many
CSRGSSSSYNEQFF
TGCAGTCGGGGGAGTTCTAGCTCCTACAATGAGCAGTTCTTC
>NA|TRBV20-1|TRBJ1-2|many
CSARTGSRGYGYTF
TGCAGTGCTAGAACAGGGTCTCGAGGCTATGGCTACACCTTC
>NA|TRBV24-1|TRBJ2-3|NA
CATSDPGSVDTQYF
TGTGCCACCAGTGACCCCGGATCGGTAGATACGCAGTATTTT
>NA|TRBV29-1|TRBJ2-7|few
CSVVSSYEQYF
TGCAGCGTTGTTAGCTCCTACGAGCAGTACTTC
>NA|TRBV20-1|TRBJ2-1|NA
CSAQYEQFF
TGCAGTGCTCAATATGAGCAGTTCTTC
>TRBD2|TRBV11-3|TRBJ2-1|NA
CASSFASGIDEQFF
TGTGCCAGCAGCTTCGCTAGCGGGATCGATGAGCAGTTCTTC
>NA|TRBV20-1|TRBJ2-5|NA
CSAPAMVETQYF
TGCAGTGCTCCCGCTATGGTAGAGACCCAGTACTTC
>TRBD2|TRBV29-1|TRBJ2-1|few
CSVDGGLAEEYNEQFF
TGCAGCGTTGATGGGGGACTAGCGGAAGAATACAATGAGCAGTTCTTC
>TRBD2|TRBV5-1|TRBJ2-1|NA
CASCLVTSGSYNEQFF
TGCGCCAGCTGCTTGGTAACTAGCGGCTCCTACAATGAGCAGTTCTTC
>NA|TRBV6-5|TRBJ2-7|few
CASSSPGLSYEQYF
TGTGCCAGCAGTTCCCCGGGACTCTCCTACGAGCAGTACTTC
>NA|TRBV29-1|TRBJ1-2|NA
CSVVPGYTF
TGCAGCGTTGTCCCCGGCTACACCTTC
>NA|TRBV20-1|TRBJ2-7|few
CSPTPKALNYEQYF
TGCAGCCCGACCCCTAAGGCCTTGAACTACGAGCAGTACTTC
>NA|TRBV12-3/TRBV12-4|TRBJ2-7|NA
CASSFSLQGHEQYF
TGTGCCAGCAGTTTTTCCCTACAGGGCCACGAGCAGTACTTC
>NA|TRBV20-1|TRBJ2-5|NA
CSARVQDQETQYF
TGCAGTGCTAGAGTACAGGATCAAGAGACCCAGTACTTC
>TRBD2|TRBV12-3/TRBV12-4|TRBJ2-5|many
CASSVQRGGETQYF
TGTGCCAGCAGTGTCCAGCGGGGGGGAGAGACCCAGTACTTC
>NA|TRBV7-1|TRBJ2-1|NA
CASSPALVAYNEQFF
TGTGCCAGCAGCCCTGCGCTCGTCGCCTACAATGAGCAGTTCTTC
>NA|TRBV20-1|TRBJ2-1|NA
CSAVGRTYNEQFF
TGCAGTGCTGTCGGGAGAACCTACAATGAGCAGTTCTTC
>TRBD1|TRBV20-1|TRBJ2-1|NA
CSARSWGQGANEQFF
TGCAGTGCTAGATCATGGGGACAGGGGGCCAATGAGCAGTTCTTC
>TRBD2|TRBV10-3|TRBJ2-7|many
CAISESGAGDVYEQYF
TGTGCCATCAGTGAGTCGGGAGCGGGAGATGTCTACGAGCAGTACTTC
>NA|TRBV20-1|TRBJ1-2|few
CSAILVQGNTF
TGCAGTGCTATACTCGTACAGGGAAATACCTTC
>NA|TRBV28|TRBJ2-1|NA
CASKAVASYEQFF
TGTGCCAGCAAGGCGGTAGCATCATATGAGCAGTTCTTC
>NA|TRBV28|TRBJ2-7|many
CASSLFSRYEQYF
TGTGCCAGCAGTTTGTTTTCGCGGTACGAGCAGTACTTC
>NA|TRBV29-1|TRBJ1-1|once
CSLRRRQGPNTEAFF
TGCAGCTTACGAAGGCGGCAGGGACCGAACACTGAAGCTTTCTTT
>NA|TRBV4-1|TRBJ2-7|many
CASSQETSSYEQYF
TGCGCCAGCAGCCAAGAGACCTCCTCCTACGAGCAGTACTTC
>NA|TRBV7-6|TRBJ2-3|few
CASSPTRPPISKQYF
TGTGCCAGCAGCCCCACGCGCCCCCCAATATCTAAGCAGTATTTT
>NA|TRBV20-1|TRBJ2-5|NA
CSAMGNQETQYF
TGCAGTGCTATGGGGAATCAAGAGACCCAGTACTTC
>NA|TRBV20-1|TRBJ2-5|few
CSQLATQETQYF
TGCAGTCAGTTAGCCACCCAAGAGACCCAGTACTTC
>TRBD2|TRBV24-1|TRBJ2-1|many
CATSTSGRANEQFF
TGTGCCACATCTACTAGCGGGAGGGCCAATGAGCAGTTCTTC
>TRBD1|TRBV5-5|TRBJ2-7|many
CASSQRAGQGTYEQYF
TGTGCCAGCAGCCAGCGAGCTGGACAGGGTACCTACGAGCAGTACTTC
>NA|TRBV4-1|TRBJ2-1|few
CASSQELLGWPDNEQFF
TGCGCCAGCAGCCAAGAATTACTAGGATGGCCGGACAATGAGCAGTTCTTC
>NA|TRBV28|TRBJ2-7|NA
CASHRDASSYEQYF
TGTGCCAGCCACCGGGACGCAAGCTCCTACGAGCAGTACTTC
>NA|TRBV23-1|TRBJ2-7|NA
CASSHQGHPYEQYF
TGCGCCAGCAGTCACCAGGGACACCCCTACGAGCAGTACTTC
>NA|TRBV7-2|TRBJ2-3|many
CASSLPGGADTQYF
TGTGCCAGCAGCTTACCCGGGGGAGCGGATACGCAGTATTTT
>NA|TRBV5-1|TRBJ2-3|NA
CASSPRGYGSTDTQYF
TGCGCCAGCAGCCCTCGGGGATATGGCAGCACAGATACGCAGTATTTT
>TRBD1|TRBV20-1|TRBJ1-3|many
CSARSPRTGSGNTIYF
TGCAGTGCTAGATCCCCTCGGACAGGGTCTGGAAACACCATATATTTT
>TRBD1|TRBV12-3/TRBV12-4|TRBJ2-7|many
CASSLRGTGPYEQYF
TGTGCCAGCAGTCTAAGGGGGACAGGACCCTACGAGCAGTACTTC
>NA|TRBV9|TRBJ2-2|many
CASTDKASTGELFF
TGTGCCAGCACAGACAAGGCCAGCACCGGGGAGCTGTTTTTT